This T cell receptor beta chain was captured by sequencing in a study of CD8 T cells in Susac syndrome. Looked up from germline, CDR1 is SGHAT and CDR2 is FQDESV (reference sequence). Trimming left V 1 base short and J 1 base short, with 13 bases between. The length of the CDR3 is 16 residues. cDNA came from 0.5 to 1 ug RNA primed by random hexamers. Multiplex PCR with immunoSEQ amplified the TCR beta CDR3 across 54 Vbeta and 13 Jbeta. TCRdb reprocessed the immunoSEQ multiplex PCR reads with MiXCR, giving one entry per CDR3 protein. The data contain about 300,000 distinct CDR3 sequences, 89% of them singletons. The multiple sclerosis controls were treatment-naive patients, and their relapsing-remitting disease was stable or active.

The clonotype was recovered from a human donor with multiple sclerosis. What was sequenced was CD8+ T cells from PBMCs. The rearrangement links TRBV11-1 to TRBJ1-1; the D gene is possibly TRBD1 (5 bases). The DNA of the CDR3 is TGTGCCAGCAGCTTAGGAAGATCAGGGCCGAACACTGAAGCTTTCTTT. Its translation: CASSLGRSGPNTEAFF.